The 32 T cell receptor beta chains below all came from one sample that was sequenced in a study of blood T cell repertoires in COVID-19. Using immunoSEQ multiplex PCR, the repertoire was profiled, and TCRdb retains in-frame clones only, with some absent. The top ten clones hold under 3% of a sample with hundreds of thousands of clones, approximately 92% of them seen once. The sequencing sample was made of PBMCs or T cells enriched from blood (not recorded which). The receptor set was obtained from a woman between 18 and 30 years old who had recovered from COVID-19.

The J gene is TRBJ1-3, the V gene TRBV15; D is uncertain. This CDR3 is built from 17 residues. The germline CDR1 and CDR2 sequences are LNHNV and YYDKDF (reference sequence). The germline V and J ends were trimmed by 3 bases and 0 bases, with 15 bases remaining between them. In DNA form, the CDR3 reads TGTGCCACCAGCAGTACTCCGAGGTTATACTCTGGAAACACCATATATTTT. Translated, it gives CATSSTPRLYSGNTIYF.

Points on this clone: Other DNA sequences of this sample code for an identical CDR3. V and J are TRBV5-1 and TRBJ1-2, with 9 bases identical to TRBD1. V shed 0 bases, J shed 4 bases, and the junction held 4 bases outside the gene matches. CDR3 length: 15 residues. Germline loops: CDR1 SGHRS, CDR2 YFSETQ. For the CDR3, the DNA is TGCGCCAGCAGCTTGGAGGGACAGGGCGGCTATGGCTACACCTTC. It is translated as CASSLEGQGGYGYTF. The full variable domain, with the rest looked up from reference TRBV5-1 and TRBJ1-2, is KAGVTQTPRYLIKTRGQQVTLSCSPISGHRSVSWYQQTPGQGLQFLFEYFSETQRNKGNFPGRFSGRQFSNSRSEMNVSTLELGDSALYLCASSLEGQGGYGYTFGSGTRLTVV.

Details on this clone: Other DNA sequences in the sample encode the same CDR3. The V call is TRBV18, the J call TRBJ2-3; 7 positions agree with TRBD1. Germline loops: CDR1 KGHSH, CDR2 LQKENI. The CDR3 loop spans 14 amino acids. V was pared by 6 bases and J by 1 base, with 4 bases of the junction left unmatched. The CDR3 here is CASSPGTGTDTQYF. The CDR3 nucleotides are TGTGCCAGCTCTCCCGGGACAGGCACAGATACGCAGTATTTT.

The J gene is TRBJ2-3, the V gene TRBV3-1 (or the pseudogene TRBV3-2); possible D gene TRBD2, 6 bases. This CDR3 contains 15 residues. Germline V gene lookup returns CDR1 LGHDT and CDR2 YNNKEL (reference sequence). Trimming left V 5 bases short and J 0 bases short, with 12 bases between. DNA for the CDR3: TGTGCCAGCAGCGAGACTAGGCAAAGCACAGATACGCAGTATTTT. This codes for CASSETRQSTDTQYF.

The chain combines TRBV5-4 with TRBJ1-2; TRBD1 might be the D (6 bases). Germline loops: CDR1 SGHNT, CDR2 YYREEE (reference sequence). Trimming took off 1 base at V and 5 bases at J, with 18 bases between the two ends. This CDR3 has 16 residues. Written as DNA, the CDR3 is TGTGCCAGCAGCTTGAACACGGGGGGCGCGAGATATGGCTACACCTTC. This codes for CASSLNTGGARYGYTF.

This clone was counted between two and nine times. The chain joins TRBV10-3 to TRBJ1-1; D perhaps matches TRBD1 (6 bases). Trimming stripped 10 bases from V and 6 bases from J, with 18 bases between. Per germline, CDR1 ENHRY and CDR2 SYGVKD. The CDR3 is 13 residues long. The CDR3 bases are TGTGCCAGCGAAGGGGGTCCTGACGCTGAAGCTTTCTTT. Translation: CASEGGPDAEAFF.

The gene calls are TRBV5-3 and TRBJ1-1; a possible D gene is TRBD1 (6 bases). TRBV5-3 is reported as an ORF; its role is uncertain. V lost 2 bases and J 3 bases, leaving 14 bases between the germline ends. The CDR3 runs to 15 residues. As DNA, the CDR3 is TGTGCCAGAAGCTTCAGTAGACAGGTGGACACTGAAGCTTTCTTT. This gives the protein CARSFSRQVDTEAFF.

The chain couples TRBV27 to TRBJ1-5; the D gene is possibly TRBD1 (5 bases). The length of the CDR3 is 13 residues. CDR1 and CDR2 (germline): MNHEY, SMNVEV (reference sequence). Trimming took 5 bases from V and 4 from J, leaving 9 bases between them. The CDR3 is CASSRQPNQPQHF. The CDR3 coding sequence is TGTGCCAGCAGTCGACAGCCTAATCAGCCCCAGCATTTT.

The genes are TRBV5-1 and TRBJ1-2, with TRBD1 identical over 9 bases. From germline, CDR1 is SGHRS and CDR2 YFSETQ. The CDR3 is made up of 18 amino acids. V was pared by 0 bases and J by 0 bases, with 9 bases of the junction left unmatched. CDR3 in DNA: TGCGCCAGCAGCTTGGCCCATTGGGACAGGGTAGCTAACTATGGCTACACCTTC. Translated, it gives CASSLAHWDRVANYGYTF.

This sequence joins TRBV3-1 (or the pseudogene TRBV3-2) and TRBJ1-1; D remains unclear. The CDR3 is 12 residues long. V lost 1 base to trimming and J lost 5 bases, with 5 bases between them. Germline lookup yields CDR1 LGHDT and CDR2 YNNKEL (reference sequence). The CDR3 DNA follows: TGTGCCAGCAGCCAAGTCAGAACTGAAGCTTTCTTT. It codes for CASSQVRTEAFF.

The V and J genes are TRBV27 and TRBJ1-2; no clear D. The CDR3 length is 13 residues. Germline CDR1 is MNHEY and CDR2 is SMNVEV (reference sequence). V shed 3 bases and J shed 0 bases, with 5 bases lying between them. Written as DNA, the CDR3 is TGTGCCAGCAGTTTCTCAGCTAACTATGGCTACACCTTC. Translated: CASSFSANYGYTF.

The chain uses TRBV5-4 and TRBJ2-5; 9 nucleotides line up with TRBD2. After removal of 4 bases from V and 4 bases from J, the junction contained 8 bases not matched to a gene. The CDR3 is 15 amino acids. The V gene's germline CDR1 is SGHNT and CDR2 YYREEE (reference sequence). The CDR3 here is CASSARGGRGETQYF. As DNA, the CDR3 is TGTGCCAGCAGCGCGCGGGGGGGCCGGGGAGAGACCCAGTACTTC.

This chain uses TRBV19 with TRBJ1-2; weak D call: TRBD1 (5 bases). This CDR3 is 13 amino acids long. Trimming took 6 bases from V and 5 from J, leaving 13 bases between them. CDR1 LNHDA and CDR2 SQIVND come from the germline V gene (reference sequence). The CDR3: CASRDDSLYGYTF. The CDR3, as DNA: TGTGCCAGTAGAGATGACAGCCTTTATGGCTACACCTTC.

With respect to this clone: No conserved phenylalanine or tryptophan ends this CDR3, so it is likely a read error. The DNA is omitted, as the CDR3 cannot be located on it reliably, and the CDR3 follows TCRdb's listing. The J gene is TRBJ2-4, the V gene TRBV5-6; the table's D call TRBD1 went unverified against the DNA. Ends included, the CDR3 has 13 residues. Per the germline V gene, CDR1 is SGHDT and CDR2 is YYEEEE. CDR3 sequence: CASSPGGPGQWTN.

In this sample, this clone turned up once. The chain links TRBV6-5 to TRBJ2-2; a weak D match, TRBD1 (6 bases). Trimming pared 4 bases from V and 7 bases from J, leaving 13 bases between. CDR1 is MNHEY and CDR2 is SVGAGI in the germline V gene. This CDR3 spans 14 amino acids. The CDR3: CASSSTGLGGELFF. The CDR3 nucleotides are TGTGCCAGCAGTTCAACAGGGCTTGGCGGGGAGCTGTTTTTT.

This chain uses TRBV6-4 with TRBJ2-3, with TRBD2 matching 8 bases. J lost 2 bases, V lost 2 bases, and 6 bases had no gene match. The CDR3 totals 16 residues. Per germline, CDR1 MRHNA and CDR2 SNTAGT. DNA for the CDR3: TGTGCCAGCAGTGACGAGGCGGGGGGTCTCACAGATACGCAGTATTTT. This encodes CASSDEAGGLTDTQYF.

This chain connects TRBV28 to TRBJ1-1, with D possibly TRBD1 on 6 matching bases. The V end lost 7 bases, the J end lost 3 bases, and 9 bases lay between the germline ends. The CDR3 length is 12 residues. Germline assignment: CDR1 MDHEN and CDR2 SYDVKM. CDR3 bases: TGTGCCAGCAAGGACAGCTACACTGAAGCTTTCTTT. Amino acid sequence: CASKDSYTEAFF.

For the CDR3, the DNA is TGCGCCAGCAGCCCCCAGGGTCCAGATACGCAGTATTTT. The encoded protein is CASSPQGPDTQYF. The gene calls are TRBV5-1 and TRBJ2-3; D may be TRBD1 (5 bases). The V end lost 4 bases, the J end lost 4 bases, and 10 bases lay between the germline ends. CDR1 SGHRS and CDR2 YFSETQ come from the germline V gene. CDR3 size: 13 residues.

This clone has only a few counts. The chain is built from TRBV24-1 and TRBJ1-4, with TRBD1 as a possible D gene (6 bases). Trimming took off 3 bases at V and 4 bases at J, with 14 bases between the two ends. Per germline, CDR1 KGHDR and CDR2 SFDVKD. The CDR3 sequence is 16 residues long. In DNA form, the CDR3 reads TGTGCCACCAGTGATCACAGGGAAGCGTTTAATGAAAAACTGTTTTTT. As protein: CATSDHREAFNEKLFF.

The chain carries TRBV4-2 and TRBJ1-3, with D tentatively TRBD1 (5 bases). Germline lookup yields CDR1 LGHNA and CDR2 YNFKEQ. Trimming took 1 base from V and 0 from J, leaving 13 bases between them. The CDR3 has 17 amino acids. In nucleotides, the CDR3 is TGTGCCAGCAGCCAAGGAGTGCAGGGCCACTCTGGAAACACCATATATTTT. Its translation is CASSQGVQGHSGNTIYF.

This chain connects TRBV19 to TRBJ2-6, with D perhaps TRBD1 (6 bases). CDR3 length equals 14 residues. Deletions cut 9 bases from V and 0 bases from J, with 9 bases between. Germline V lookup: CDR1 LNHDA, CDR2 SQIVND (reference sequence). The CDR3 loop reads CASGQFSGANVLTF. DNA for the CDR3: TGTGCCAGCGGACAGTTCTCTGGGGCCAACGTCCTGACTTTC. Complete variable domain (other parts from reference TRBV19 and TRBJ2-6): DGGITQSPKYLFRKEGQNVTLSCEQNLNHDAMYWYRQDPGQGLRLIYYSQIVNDFQKGDIAEGYSVSREKKESFPLTVTSAQKNPTAFYLCASGQFSGANVLTFGAGSRLTVL.

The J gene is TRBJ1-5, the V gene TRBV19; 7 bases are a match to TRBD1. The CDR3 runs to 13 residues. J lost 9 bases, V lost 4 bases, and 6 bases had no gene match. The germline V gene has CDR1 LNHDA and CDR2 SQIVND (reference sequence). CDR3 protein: CASSTQGVRPQHF. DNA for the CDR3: TGTGCCAGTAGTACCCAGGGGGTCCGGCCCCAGCATTTT.

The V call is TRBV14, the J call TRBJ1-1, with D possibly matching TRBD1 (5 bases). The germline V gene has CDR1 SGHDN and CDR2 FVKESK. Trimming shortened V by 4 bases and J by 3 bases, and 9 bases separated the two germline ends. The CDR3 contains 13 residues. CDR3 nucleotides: TGTGCCAGCAGCCTGACAGTAGACACTGAAGCTTTCTTT. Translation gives CASSLTVDTEAFF.

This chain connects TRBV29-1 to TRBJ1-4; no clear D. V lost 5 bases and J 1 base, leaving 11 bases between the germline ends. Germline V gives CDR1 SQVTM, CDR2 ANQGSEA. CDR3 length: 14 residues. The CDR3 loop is CSVLSTRTNEKLFF. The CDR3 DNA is TGCAGCGTTCTCTCTACGAGAACTAATGAAAAACTGTTTTTT. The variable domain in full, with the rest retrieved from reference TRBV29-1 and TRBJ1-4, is SAVISQKPSRDICQRGTSLTIQCQVDSQVTMMFWYRQQPGQSLTLIATANQGSEATYESGFVIDKFPISRPNLTFSTLTVSNMSPEDSSIYLCSVLSTRTNEKLFFGSGTQLSVL.

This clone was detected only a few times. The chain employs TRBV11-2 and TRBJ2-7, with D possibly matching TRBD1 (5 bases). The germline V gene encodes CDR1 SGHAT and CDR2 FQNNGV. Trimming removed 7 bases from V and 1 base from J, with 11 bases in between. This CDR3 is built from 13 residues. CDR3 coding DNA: TGTGCCAGCATCCGAAGGGGATCCTACGAGCAGTACTTC. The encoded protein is CASIRRGSYEQYF.

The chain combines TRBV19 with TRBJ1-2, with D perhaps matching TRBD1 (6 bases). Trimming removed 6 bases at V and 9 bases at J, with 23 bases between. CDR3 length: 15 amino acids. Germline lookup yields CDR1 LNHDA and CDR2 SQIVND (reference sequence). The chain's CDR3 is CASSSPGGGHWSYTF. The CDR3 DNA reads TGTGCCAGTAGCTCCCCGGGAGGGGGACACTGGAGCTACACCTTC.

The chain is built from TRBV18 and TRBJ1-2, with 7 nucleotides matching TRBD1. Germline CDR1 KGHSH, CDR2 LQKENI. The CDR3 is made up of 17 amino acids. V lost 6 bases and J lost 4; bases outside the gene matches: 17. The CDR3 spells CASSPRVRGHGFYGYTF. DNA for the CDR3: TGTGCCAGCTCCCCGAGGGTAAGGGGGCATGGTTTCTATGGCTACACCTTC. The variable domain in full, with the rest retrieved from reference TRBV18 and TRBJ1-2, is NAGVMQNPRHLVRRRGQEARLRCSPMKGHSHVYWYRQLPEEGLKFMVYLQKENIIDESGMPKERFSAEFPKEGPSILRIQQVVRGDSAAYFCASSPRVRGHGFYGYTFGSGTRLTVV.

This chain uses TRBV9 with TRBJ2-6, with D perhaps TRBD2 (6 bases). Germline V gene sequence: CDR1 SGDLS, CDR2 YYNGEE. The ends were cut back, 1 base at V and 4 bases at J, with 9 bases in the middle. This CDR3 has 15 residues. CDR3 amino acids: CASSVSGYGANVLTF. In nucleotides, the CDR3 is TGTGCCAGCAGCGTAAGCGGGTACGGGGCCAACGTCCTGACTTTC.

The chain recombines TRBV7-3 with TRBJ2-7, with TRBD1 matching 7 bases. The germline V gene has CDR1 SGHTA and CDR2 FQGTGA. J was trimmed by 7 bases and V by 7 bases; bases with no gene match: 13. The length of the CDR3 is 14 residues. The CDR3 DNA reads TGTGCCAGCACCACAGGACCAGGGGGAAGGGAGCAGTACTTC. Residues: CASTTGPGGREQYF.

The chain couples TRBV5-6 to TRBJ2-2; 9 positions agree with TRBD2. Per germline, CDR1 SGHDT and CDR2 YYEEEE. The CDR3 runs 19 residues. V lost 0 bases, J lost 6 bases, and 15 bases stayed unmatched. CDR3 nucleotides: TGTGCCAGCAGCTTGGCCCCATTTGAGGCTAGCGGGGTCGCCGGGGAGCTGTTTTTT. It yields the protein CASSLAPFEASGVAGELFF.

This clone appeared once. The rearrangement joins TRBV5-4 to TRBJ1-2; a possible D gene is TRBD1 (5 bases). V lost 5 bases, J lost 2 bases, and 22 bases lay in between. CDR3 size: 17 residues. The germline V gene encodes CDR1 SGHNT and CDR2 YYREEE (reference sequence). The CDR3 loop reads CASSNGISEGRNYGYTF. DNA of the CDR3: TGTGCCAGCAGTAACGGGATATCCGAGGGGAGGAACTATGGCTACACCTTC.

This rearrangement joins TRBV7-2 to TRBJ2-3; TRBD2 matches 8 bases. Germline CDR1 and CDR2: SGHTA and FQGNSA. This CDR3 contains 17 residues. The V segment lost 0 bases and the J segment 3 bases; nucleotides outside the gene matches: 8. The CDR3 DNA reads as TGTGCCAGCAGCTTAGCTGCGATAGGGACTAGGACAGATACGCAGTATTTT. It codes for CASSLAAIGTRTDTQYF.